One and the same sample provided the 14 T cell receptor beta chains below, sequenced in a study of blood T cell repertoires in COVID-19 (dated by TCRdb to 2018 to 2021). The library was produced with the immunoSEQ multiplex PCR assay. The source is immuneACCESS, and TCRdb retained only in-frame sequences with V and J called. Part of the clones is not carried over; for the studies checked, unresolved V genes explain less than half of this, and the remainder is unexplained. This sample has under 200,000 clones in its table, and 80% to 90% of those were observed once. In total, the top ten clones hold about 8.2% of the sample. Sequencing used peripheral blood. Receptors were obtained from a man aged 60 to 75 with acute or convalescent COVID-19.

This clone was counted only a few times. This chain uses TRBV10-3 with TRBJ2-2, with D uncertain. V was cut by 10 bases and J by 6 bases, with 9 bases left in between. Germline CDR1 is ENHRY and CDR2 is SYGVKD. The CDR3 extends over 11 amino acids. The CDR3 protein is CATDLAGELFF. CDR3 DNA sequence: TGTGCCACCGACTTGGCCGGGGAGCTGTTTTTT.

The rearrangement links TRBV28 to TRBJ2-5; 13 nucleotides agree with TRBD2. The CDR3 runs 18 residues. Trimming at V came to 4 bases and at J to 2 bases, leaving 10 bases not matched to a gene. Germline CDR1 MDHEN, CDR2 SYDVKM. The CDR3 region is CASSSRIRLAGGQETQYF. The CDR3 bases are TGTGCCAGCAGTTCACGAATCCGACTAGCGGGAGGACAAGAGACCCAGTACTTC.

The V call is TRBV7-6, the J call TRBJ2-5; D may be TRBD2 (6 bases). This CDR3 is built from 15 residues. V was cut by 1 base and J by 5 bases, with 14 bases left in between. CDR1 and CDR2 (germline): SGHVS, FNYEAQ. CDR3 residues: CASSLGFGGRETQYF. In nucleotides, the CDR3 is TGTGCCAGCAGCTTAGGGTTCGGGGGTCGGGAGACCCAGTACTTC. The complete variable domain, with remaining parts taken from reference TRBV7-6 and TRBJ2-5, reads GAGVSQSPRYKVTKRGQDVALRCDPISGHVSLYWYRQALGQGPEFLTYFNYEAQQDKSGLPNDRFSAERPEGSISTLTIQRTEQRDSAMYRCASSLGFGGRETQYFGPGTRLLVL.

In its sample, this clone was seen a few times. The CDR3 sequence is CASSFDGTSGDNEQFF. The CDR3 DNA sequence: TGTGCCAGCAGTTTTGACGGGACTAGCGGGGACAATGAGCAGTTCTTC. The V gene is TRBV27, the J gene TRBJ2-1; 13 bases match TRBD2. The trim removed 3 bases at V and 5 bases at J, leaving 4 bases unmatched. The germline V gene encodes CDR1 MNHEY and CDR2 SMNVEV (reference sequence). CDR3 size: 16 residues.

This clone was seen just once. The chain joins TRBV15 to TRBJ1-1; tentative D call: TRBD1 (5 bases). The CDR3 runs 12 residues. CDR1 is LNHNV and CDR2 is YYDKDF in the germline V gene (reference sequence). V was pared by 5 bases and J by 7 bases, with 11 bases between. In DNA, the CDR3 is TGTGCCACCAGCCCCCGGGGGGTTGAAGCTTTCTTT. Protein: CATSPRGVEAFF.

This chain uses TRBV5-1 with TRBJ1-1; the match to TRBD1 covers 7 bases. The CDR3 has 16 amino acids. Germline V gene sequence: CDR1 SGHRS, CDR2 YFSETQ. V lost 3 bases, J lost 5 bases, and 13 bases stayed unmatched. CDR3 sequence reads: CASSWLSGTAPTEAFF. CDR3 nucleotide sequence: TGCGCCAGCAGCTGGTTATCAGGGACAGCCCCTACTGAAGCTTTCTTT.

CDR3 sequence reads: CASSWNTGAAGELFF. The CDR3 bases are TGTGCCAGCAGTTGGAATACAGGGGCGGCCGGGGAGCTGTTTTTT. The chain employs TRBV6-6 and TRBJ2-2; 7 bases are shared with TRBD1. The germline gives CDR1 MNHNY, CDR2 SVGAGI (reference sequence). The V and J ends lost 4 bases and 6 bases, in that order; junction bases with no gene match: 8. The CDR3 length is 15 residues.

This clone turned up a few times. The rearrangement uses TRBV9 and TRBJ1-1, with D hard to call. Germline CDR1 and CDR2: SGDLS and YYNGEE. This CDR3 spans 13 amino acids. Trimming removed 3 bases at V and 2 bases at J, with 8 bases between. CDR3 sequence (DNA): TGTGCCAGCAGCGCCCAGGTTAACACTGAAGCTTTCTTT. Its protein is CASSAQVNTEAFF. Full variable domain (missing parts from reference TRBV9 and TRBJ1-1): DSGVTQTPKHLITATGQRVTLRCSPRSGDLSVYWYQQSLDQGLQFLIQYYNGEERAKGNILERFSAQQFPDLHSELNLSSLELGDSALYFCASSAQVNTEAFFGQGTRLTVV.

This chain connects TRBV19 to TRBJ2-3; TRBD2 might be the D (6 bases). This CDR3 has 14 residues. V lost 5 bases to trimming and J lost 4 bases, with 13 bases between them. Germline values: CDR1 LNHDA, CDR2 SQIVND (reference sequence). CDR3: CASSLRLVPDTQYF. CDR3 DNA: TGTGCCAGTAGTCTACGACTAGTCCCAGATACGCAGTATTTT.

This clone was seen a few times. The chain recombines TRBV28 with TRBJ2-7; D is undetermined. Germline values: CDR1 MDHEN, CDR2 SYDVKM. The CDR3 is 15 amino acids. The V and J ends lost 5 bases and 5 bases respectively, with 19 bases between them. This chain's CDR3 is CASSAPSNGVDEQYF. Here the CDR3 DNA reads TGTGCCAGCAGTGCGCCGTCTAATGGAGTCGACGAGCAGTACTTC.

The genes are TRBV18 and TRBJ1-2, with a possible D match to TRBD1 (5 bases). Germline CDR1 is KGHSH and CDR2 is LQKENI. V was trimmed by 5 bases and J by 4 bases, leaving 11 bases between them. There are 13 residues in the CDR3. DNA for the CDR3: TGTGCCAGCTCAGGGGGGGAAACCTATGGCTACACCTTC. This sequence encodes CASSGGETYGYTF.

The gene calls are TRBV6-4 and TRBJ1-1; 7 bases fit TRBD1. The CDR3 has 14 residues. CDR1 and CDR2 from the germline V gene are MRHNA and SNTAGT. V was clipped by 4 bases and J by 5 bases; unmatched bases: 7. CDR3 residues: CASSALAGGTEAFF. DNA for the CDR3: TGTGCCAGCAGTGCTTTAGCAGGGGGAACTGAAGCTTTCTTT.

This chain joins TRBV10-2 and TRBJ2-1, with TRBD2 matching over 8 bases. Germline CDR1 WSHSY, CDR2 SAAADI. V lost 8 bases, J lost 1 base, and 10 bases stayed unmatched. The CDR3 is 16 amino acids. Here the CDR3 reads CASSRGGGHSYNEQFF. In DNA, the CDR3 is TGCGCCAGCTCCCGGGGGGGAGGCCATTCCTACAATGAGCAGTTCTTC.

This chain links TRBV6-2 or TRBV6-3 with TRBJ2-7, with 11 bases matching TRBD2. With 4 bases clipped from V and 4 bases from J, the junction kept 3 bases outside the gene matches. Germline CDR1 is MNHEY and CDR2 is SVGEGT. The CDR3 is 14 residues long. Here the CDR3 DNA reads TGTGCCAGCAGTTCTAGCGGGAGGAGGTACGAGCAGTACTTC. Translated, it gives CASSSSGRRYEQYF.